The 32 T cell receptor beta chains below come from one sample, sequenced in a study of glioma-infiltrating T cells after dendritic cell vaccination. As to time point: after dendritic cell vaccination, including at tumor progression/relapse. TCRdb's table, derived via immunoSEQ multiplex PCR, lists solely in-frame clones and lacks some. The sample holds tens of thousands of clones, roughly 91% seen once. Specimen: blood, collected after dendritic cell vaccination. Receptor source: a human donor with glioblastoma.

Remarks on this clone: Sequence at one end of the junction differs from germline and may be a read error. CDR3 nucleotides: TGCGCCAGCAGCCAAGAGAACAGTGAAGCTTTCTTT. The encoded protein is CASSQENSEAFF. The chain couples TRBV4-3 to TRBJ1-1; D is uncertain. This CDR3 spans 12 amino acids. Germline V gene sequence: CDR1 LGHNA, CDR2 YSLEER.

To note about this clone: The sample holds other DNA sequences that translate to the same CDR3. CDR3: CASSRQGAGTGELFF. CDR3 bases: TGTGCCAGCAGTCGACAGGGGGCAGGCACCGGGGAGCTGTTTTTT. V usage is TRBV6-5 and J usage is TRBJ2-2; TRBD1 matches at 10 bases. V dropped 5 bases and J dropped 4; count of bases not matched to a gene: 4. Germline lookup yields CDR1 MNHEY and CDR2 SVGAGI. The CDR3 contains 15 residues.

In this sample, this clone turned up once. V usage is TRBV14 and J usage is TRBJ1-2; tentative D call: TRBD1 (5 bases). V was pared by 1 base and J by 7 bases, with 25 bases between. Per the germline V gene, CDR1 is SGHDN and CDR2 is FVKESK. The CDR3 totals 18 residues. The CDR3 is CASSQGRGRAKVYGGYTF. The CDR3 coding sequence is TGTGCCAGCAGCCAAGGAAGGGGCAGGGCAAAAGTCTACGGTGGCTACACCTTC.

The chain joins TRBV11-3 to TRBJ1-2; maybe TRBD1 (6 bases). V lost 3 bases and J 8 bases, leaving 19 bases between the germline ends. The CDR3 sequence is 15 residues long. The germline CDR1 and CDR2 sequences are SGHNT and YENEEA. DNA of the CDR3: TGTGCCAGCAGCTTCGGGGCAGGGGTCATCAGCGGCTACACCTTC. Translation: CASSFGAGVISGYTF.

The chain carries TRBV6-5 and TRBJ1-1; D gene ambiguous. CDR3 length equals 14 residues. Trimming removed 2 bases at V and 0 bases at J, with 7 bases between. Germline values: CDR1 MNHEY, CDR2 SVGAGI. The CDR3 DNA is TGTGCCAGCAGTTACGGAGGGATGAACACTGAAGCTTTCTTT. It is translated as CASSYGGMNTEAFF.

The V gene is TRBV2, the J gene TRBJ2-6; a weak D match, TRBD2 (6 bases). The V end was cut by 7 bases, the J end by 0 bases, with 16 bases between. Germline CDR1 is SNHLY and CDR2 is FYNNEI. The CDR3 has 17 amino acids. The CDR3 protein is CASTWQGGGSGANVLTF. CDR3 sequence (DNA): TGTGCCAGCACCTGGCAGGGAGGCGGCTCTGGGGCCAACGTCCTGACTTTC.

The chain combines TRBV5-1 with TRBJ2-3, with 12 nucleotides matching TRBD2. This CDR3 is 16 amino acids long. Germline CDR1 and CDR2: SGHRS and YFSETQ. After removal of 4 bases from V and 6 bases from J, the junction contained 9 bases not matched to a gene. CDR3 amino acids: CASSPSPLAGGDTQYF. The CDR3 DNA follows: TGCGCCAGCAGCCCGAGCCCCCTAGCGGGGGGGGATACGCAGTATTTT. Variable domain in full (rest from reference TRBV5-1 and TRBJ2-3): KAGVTQTPRYLIKTRGQQVTLSCSPISGHRSVSWYQQTPGQGLQFLFEYFSETQRNKGNFPGRFSGRQFSNSRSEMNVSTLELGDSALYLCASSPSPLAGGDTQYFGPGTRLTVL.

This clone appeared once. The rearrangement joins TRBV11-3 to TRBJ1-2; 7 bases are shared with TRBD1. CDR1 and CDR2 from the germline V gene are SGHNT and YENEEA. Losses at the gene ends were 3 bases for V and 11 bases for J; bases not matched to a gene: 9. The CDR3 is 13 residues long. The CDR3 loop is CASSFYRGQGYTF. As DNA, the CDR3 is TGTGCCAGCAGCTTTTACAGGGGACAAGGATACACCTTC.

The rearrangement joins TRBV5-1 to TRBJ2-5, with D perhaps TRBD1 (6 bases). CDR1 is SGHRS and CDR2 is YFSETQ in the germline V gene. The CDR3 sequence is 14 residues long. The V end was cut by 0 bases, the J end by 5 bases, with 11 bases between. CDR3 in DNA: TGCGCCAGCAGCTTGGGGGCAGGGGAGGAGACCCAGTACTTC. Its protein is CASSLGAGEETQYF.

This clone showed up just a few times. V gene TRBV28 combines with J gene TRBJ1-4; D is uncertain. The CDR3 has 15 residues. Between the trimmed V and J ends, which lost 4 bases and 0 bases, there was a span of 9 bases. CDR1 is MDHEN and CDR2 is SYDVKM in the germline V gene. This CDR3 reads CASSYPGTTNEKLFF. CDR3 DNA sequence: TGTGCCAGCAGTTACCCCGGGACAACTAATGAAAAACTGTTTTTT.

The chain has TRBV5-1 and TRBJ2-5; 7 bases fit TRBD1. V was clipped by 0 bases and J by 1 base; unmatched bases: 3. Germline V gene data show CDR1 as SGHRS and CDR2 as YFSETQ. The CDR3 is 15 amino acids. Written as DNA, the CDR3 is TGCGCCAGCAGCTTGGCCGAGGGGGCCCAAGAGACCCAGTACTTC. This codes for CASSLAEGAQETQYF.

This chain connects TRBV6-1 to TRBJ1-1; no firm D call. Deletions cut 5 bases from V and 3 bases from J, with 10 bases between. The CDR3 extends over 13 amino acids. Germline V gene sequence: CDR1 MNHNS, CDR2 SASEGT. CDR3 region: CASSFLGDTEAFF. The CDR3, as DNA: TGTGCCAGCAGTTTCCTTGGAGACACTGAAGCTTTCTTT.

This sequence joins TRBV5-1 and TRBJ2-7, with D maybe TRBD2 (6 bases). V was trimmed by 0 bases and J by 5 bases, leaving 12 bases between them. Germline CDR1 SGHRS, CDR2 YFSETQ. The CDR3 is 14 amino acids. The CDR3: CASSLAQGGDEQYF. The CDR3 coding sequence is TGCGCCAGCAGCTTGGCCCAGGGAGGAGACGAGCAGTACTTC.

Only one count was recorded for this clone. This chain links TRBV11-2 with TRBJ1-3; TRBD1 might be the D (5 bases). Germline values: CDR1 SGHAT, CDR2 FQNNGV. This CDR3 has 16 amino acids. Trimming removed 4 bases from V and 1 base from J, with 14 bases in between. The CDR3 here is CASSSTGGKSGNTIYF. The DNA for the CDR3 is TGTGCCAGCAGCTCCACGGGGGGGAAGTCTGGAAACACCATATATTTT. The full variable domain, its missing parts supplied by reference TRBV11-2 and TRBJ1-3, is EAGVAQSPRYKIIEKRQSVAFWCNPISGHATLYWYQQILGQGPKLLIQFQNNGVVDDSQLPKDRFSAERLKGVDSTLKIQPAKLEDSAVYLCASSSTGGKSGNTIYFGEGSWLTVV.

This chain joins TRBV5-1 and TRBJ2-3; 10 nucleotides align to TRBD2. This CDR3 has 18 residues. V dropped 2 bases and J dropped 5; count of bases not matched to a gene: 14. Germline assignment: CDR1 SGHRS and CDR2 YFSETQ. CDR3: CASSFPPTKAGGIDTQYF. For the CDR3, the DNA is TGCGCCAGCAGCTTCCCCCCCACTAAAGCGGGAGGGATAGATACGCAGTATTTT.

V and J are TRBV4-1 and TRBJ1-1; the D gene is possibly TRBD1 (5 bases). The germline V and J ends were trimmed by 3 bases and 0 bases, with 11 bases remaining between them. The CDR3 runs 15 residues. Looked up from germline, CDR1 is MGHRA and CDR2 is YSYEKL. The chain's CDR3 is CASSHSRDLNTEAFF. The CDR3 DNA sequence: TGCGCCAGCAGCCACTCCAGGGATTTGAACACTGAAGCTTTCTTT.

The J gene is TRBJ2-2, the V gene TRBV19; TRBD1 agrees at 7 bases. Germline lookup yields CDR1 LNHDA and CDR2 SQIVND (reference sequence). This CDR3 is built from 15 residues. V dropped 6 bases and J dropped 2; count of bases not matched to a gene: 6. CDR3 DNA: TGTGCCAGTAGCCCGGGACAGATCAACACCGGGGAGCTGTTTTTT. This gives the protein CASSPGQINTGELFF.

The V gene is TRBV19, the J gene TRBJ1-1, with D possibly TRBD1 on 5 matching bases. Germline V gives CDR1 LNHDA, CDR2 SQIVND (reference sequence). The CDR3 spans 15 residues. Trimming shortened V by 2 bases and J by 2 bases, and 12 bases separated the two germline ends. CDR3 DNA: TGTGCCAGTAGTATAAACCAGGGTCTTAACACTGAAGCTTTCTTT. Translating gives CASSINQGLNTEAFF.

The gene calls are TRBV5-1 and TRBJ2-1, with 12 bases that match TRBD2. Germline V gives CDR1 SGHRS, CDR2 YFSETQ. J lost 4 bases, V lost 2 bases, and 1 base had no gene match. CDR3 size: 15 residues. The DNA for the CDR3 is TGCGCCAGCAGCTTTACTAGCGGGGGGTACAATGAGCAGTTCTTC. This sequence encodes CASSFTSGGYNEQFF.

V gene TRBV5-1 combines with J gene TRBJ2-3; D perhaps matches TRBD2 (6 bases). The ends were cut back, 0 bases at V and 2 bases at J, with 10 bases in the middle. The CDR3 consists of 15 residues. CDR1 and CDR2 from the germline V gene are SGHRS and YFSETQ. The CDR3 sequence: CASSLGGGYTDTQYF. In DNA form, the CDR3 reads TGCGCCAGCAGCTTGGGGGGAGGATACACAGATACGCAGTATTTT.

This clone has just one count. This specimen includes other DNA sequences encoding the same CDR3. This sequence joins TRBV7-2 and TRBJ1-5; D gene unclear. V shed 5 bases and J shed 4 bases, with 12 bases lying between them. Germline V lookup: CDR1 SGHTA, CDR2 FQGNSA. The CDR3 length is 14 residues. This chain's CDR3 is CASSLPLGNQPQHF. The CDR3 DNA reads TGTGCCAGCAGCCTTCCCCTAGGTAATCAGCCCCAGCATTTT.

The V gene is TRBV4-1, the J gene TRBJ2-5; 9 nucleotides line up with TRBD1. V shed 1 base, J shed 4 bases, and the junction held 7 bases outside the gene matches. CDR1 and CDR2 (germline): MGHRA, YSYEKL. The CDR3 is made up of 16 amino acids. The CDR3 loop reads CASSQGDRAGGETQYF. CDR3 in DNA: TGCGCCAGCAGCCAAGGGGACAGGGCCGGAGGAGAGACCCAGTACTTC.

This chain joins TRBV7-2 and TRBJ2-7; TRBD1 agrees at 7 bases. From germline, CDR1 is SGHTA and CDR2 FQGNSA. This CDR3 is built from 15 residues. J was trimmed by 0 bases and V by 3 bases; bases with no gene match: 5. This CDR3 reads CASSFGQASSYEQYF. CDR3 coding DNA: TGTGCCAGCAGCTTCGGACAGGCCAGCTCCTACGAGCAGTACTTC.

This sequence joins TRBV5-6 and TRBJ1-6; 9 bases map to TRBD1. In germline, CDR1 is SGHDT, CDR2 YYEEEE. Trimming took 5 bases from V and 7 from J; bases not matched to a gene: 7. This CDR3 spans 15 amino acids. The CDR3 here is CASRPGTGSNSPLHF. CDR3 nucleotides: TGTGCCAGCAGGCCCGGGACAGGGAGCAATTCACCCCTCCACTTT.

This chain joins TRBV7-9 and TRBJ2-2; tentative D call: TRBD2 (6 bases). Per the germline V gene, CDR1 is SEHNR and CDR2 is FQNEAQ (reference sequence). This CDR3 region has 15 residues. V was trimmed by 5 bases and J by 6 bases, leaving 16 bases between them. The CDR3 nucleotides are TGTGCCAGCAGCCCCTGGACTATGGGCGCCGGGGAGCTGTTTTTT. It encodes CASSPWTMGAGELFF.

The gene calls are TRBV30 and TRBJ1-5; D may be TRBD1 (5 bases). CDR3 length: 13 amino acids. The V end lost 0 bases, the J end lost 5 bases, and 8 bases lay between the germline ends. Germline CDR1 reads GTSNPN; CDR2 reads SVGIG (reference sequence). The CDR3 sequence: CAWSVQGDQPQHF. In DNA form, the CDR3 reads TGTGCCTGGAGTGTACAAGGGGATCAGCCCCAGCATTTT.

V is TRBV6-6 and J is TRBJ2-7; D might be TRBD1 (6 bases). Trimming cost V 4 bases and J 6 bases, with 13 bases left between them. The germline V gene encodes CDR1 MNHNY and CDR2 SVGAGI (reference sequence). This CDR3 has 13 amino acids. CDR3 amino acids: CASSLDSKSEQYF. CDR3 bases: TGTGCCAGCAGTTTGGACAGCAAGAGCGAGCAGTACTTC.

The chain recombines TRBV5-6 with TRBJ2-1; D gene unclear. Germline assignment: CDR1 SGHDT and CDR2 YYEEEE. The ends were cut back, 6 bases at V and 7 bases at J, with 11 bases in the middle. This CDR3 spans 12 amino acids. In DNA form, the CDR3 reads TGTGCCAGCACTCGACATCTGAATGAGCAGTTCTTC. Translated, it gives CASTRHLNEQFF. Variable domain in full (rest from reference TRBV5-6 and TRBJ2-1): DAGVTQSPTHLIKTRGQQVTLRCSPKSGHDTVSWYQQALGQGPQFIFQYYEEEERQRGNFPDRFSGHQFPNYSSELNVNALLLGDSALYLCASTRHLNEQFFGPGTRLTVL.

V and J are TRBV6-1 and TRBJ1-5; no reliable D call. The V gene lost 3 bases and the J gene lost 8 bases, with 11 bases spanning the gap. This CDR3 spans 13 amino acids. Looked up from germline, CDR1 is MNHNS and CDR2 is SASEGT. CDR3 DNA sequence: TGTGCCAGCAGTGAGGGCGGGCAGGAGCCCCAGCATTTT. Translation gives CASSEGGQEPQHF.

The CDR3 sequence is CASSESLDTQYF. CDR3 bases: TGTGCCAGCAGCGAGTCCTTAGATACGCAGTATTTT. The chain employs TRBV7-2 and TRBJ2-3; D remains unclear. V was trimmed by 5 bases and J by 5 bases, leaving 8 bases between them. Per germline, CDR1 SGHTA and CDR2 FQGNSA. The CDR3 extends over 12 amino acids.

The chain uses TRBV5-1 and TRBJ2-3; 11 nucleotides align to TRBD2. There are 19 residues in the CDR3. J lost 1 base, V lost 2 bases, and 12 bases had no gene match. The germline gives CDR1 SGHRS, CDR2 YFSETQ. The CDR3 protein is CASSLDRGRGLAGTDTQYF. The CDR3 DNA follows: TGCGCCAGCAGCTTAGACAGGGGTCGGGGACTAGCGGGCACAGATACGCAGTATTTT.

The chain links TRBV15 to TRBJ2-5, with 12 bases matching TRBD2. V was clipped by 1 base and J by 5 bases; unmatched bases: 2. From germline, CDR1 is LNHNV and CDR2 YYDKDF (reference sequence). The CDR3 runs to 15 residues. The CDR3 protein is CATSRGLAGEETQYF. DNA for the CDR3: TGTGCCACCAGCAGAGGACTAGCGGGGGAGGAGACCCAGTACTTC.